A single sample is the source of the 32 T cell receptor beta chains below, sequenced in a study of cytomegalovirus exposure and HLA in healthy donors. The table came from immunoSEQ multiplex PCR; TCRdb's copy has only in-frame clones and leaves some out. The data contain some 45,000 clones, 92% of them seen just once; the ten biggest clones take up 5.6%. Material for sequencing was PBMCs. Receptors originate from a man between 18 and 35 years old in good health and CMV-seronegative.

J is TRBJ2-2 and V is TRBV7-2; possibly TRBD1 for D (6 bases). This CDR3 region has 15 residues. The germline gives CDR1 SGHTA, CDR2 FQGNSA. Trimming took 4 bases from V and 3 from J, leaving 12 bases between them. The CDR3, as DNA: TGTGCCAGCAGCTCGCAGAGGGGGTACACCGGGGAGCTGTTTTTT. Translating it yields CASSSQRGYTGELFF.

V is TRBV7-2 and J is TRBJ1-1; D gene unclear. Looked up from germline, CDR1 is SGHTA and CDR2 is FQGNSA. Trimming cost V 0 bases and J 2 bases, with 7 bases left between them. The CDR3 sequence is 14 residues long. CDR3 sequence reads: CASSLAGRNTEAFF. Here the CDR3 DNA reads TGTGCCAGCAGCTTAGCTGGCAGAAACACTGAAGCTTTCTTT. Combining the CDR3 with reference TRBV7-2 and TRBJ1-1 gives the whole variable domain GAGVSQSPSNKVTEKGKDVELRCDPISGHTALYWYRQSLGQGLEFLIYFQGNSAPDKSGLPSDRFSAERTGGSVSTLTIQRTQQEDSAVYLCASSLAGRNTEAFFGQGTRLTVV.

The chain employs TRBV6-5 and TRBJ1-1; 7 nucleotides align to TRBD1. The CDR3 length is 15 residues. Germline V gene lookup returns CDR1 MNHEY and CDR2 SVGAGI. V shed 2 bases and J 2 bases; nucleotides not matched to a gene: 5. CDR3 sequence (DNA): TGTGCCAGCAGTTACGGGACAGACCTAAACACTGAAGCTTTCTTT. This encodes CASSYGTDLNTEAFF.

This sequence joins TRBV4-2 and TRBJ2-2; 16 bases fit TRBD2. Germline V gene sequence: CDR1 LGHNA, CDR2 YNFKEQ. The CDR3 spans 18 residues. The junction had 7 bases not matched to a gene; V was cut back by 5 bases and J by 4 bases. The CDR3 DNA reads TGTGCCAGCAGCTTCCAGGGACTAGCGGGGGGGAGCACCGGGGAGCTGTTTTTT. This codes for CASSFQGLAGGSTGELFF.

The chain links TRBV10-3 to TRBJ2-2; no clear D gene. Germline V CDR1 and CDR2: ENHRY, SYGVKD. Deletions cut 4 bases from V and 6 bases from J, with 6 bases between. The CDR3 length is 12 residues. CDR3 bases: TGTGCCATCAGTGCAATCCCCGGGGAGCTGTTTTTT. This encodes CAISAIPGELFF.

The chain uses TRBV5-1 and TRBJ2-7; 7 bases agree with TRBD2. CDR3 size: 15 residues. The junction had 8 bases not matched to a gene; V was cut back by 0 bases and J by 5 bases. CDR1 is SGHRS, CDR2 YFSETQ, per germline. The CDR3 sequence is CASSLASTGGNEQYF. In DNA, the CDR3 is TGCGCCAGCAGCTTGGCCTCGACGGGAGGCAACGAGCAGTACTTC. Based on the CDR3 plus reference TRBV5-1 and TRBJ2-7, the full variable domain is KAGVTQTPRYLIKTRGQQVTLSCSPISGHRSVSWYQQTPGQGLQFLFEYFSETQRNKGNFPGRFSGRQFSNSRSEMNVSTLELGDSALYLCASSLASTGGNEQYFGPGTRLTVT.

This clone was found a few times. This rearrangement joins TRBV5-1 to TRBJ2-1; D possibly corresponds to TRBD2 (6 bases). The germline V gene has CDR1 SGHRS and CDR2 YFSETQ. The CDR3 covers 15 residues. Trimming pared 4 bases from V and 4 bases from J, leaving 15 bases between. As DNA, the CDR3 is TGCGCCAGCAGCCGCGGGACCTGGGGGTACAATGAGCAGTTCTTC. It codes for CASSRGTWGYNEQFF.

Notes on this clone: Other DNA sequences from this sample encode an identical CDR3 as well. This rearrangement joins TRBV5-1 to TRBJ2-7, with 15 bases fitting TRBD2. The germline CDR1 and CDR2 sequences are SGHRS and YFSETQ. CDR3 length equals 16 residues. Trimming removed 3 bases from V and 2 bases from J; junction bases left unmatched: 3. The CDR3 here is CASSWTSGGGPYEQYF. CDR3 in DNA: TGCGCCAGCAGCTGGACTAGCGGGGGGGGACCCTACGAGCAGTACTTC.

The chain has TRBV9 and TRBJ2-5; TRBD2 matches at 10 bases. V was clipped by 1 base and J by 5 bases; unmatched bases: 5. Looked up from germline, CDR1 is SGDLS and CDR2 is YYNGEE. The CDR3 sequence is 15 residues long. DNA of the CDR3: TGTGCCAGCAGCGTACTAACTAGCGGGATTGAGACCCAGTACTTC. Translation: CASSVLTSGIETQYF.

The genes are TRBV6-4 and TRBJ2-3, with 8 positions matching TRBD2. The CDR3 covers 15 residues. In germline, CDR1 is MRHNA, CDR2 SNTAGT. V shed 3 bases, J shed 6 bases, and the junction held 8 bases outside the gene matches. The CDR3 nucleotides are TGTGCCAGCAGTGAGTCGTCGGGGGGGCCGGATACGCAGTATTTT. The encoded protein is CASSESSGGPDTQYF.

The V call is TRBV2, the J call TRBJ1-5; no clear D gene. Germline assignment: CDR1 SNHLY and CDR2 FYNNEI. V lost 1 base and J 5 bases, leaving 9 bases between the germline ends. The CDR3 length is 14 residues. CDR3 in DNA: TGTGCCAGCAGTGAAGGCGGGAGGGATCAGCCCCAGCATTTT. Translating gives CASSEGGRDQPQHF.

The chain employs TRBV28 and TRBJ1-5, with D perhaps TRBD1 (6 bases). Trimming left V 6 bases short and J 2 bases short, with 11 bases between. From germline, CDR1 is MDHEN and CDR2 SYDVKM. This CDR3 is built from 14 residues. CDR3: CASRQGFGNQPQHF. The CDR3 DNA sequence: TGTGCCAGCAGACAGGGCTTTGGCAATCAGCCCCAGCATTTT.

This chain connects TRBV7-8 to TRBJ2-5; D gene ambiguous. Germline assignment: CDR1 SGHVS and CDR2 FQNEAQ. The V end was cut by 0 bases, the J end by 1 base, with 21 bases between. This CDR3 region has 19 residues. The CDR3 sequence is CASSLALIFSLRSQETQYF. The CDR3 DNA is TGTGCCAGCAGCTTAGCGCTAATTTTTAGTTTACGAAGCCAAGAGACCCAGTACTTC.

The V and J genes are TRBV12-5 and TRBJ2-7; D is possibly TRBD2 (5 bases). CDR1 is LGHNT and CDR2 is FRNRAP in the germline V gene. The CDR3 loop spans 13 amino acids. V lost 6 bases and J 3 bases, leaving 12 bases between the germline ends. The DNA for the CDR3 is TGTGCTAGTGGCAAGAATGGAGGCTACGAGCAGTACTTC. This gives the protein CASGKNGGYEQYF.

This clone was found once. The chain links TRBV5-1 to TRBJ2-2; D may be TRBD1 (6 bases). The CDR3 has 15 residues. V lost 4 bases to trimming and J lost 2 bases, with 12 bases between them. The germline V gene has CDR1 SGHRS and CDR2 YFSETQ. CDR3 bases: TGCGCCAGCAGCCCCGACAGGAAAAACACCGGGGAGCTGTTTTTT. It is translated as CASSPDRKNTGELFF. Together with reference TRBV5-1 and TRBJ2-2, the CDR3 gives the full variable domain: KAGVTQTPRYLIKTRGQQVTLSCSPISGHRSVSWYQQTPGQGLQFLFEYFSETQRNKGNFPGRFSGRQFSNSRSEMNVSTLELGDSALYLCASSPDRKNTGELFFGEGSRLTVL.

The chain uses TRBV11-1 and TRBJ1-3; D is unclear. Germline assignment: CDR1 SGHAT and CDR2 FQDESV (reference sequence). This CDR3 spans 15 amino acids. Trimming took off 2 bases at V and 2 bases at J, with 10 bases between the two ends. The CDR3 is CASSLRTGAGNTIYF. DNA for the CDR3: TGTGCCAGCAGCTTACGTACCGGGGCTGGAAACACCATATATTTT.

The chain is built from TRBV19 and TRBJ1-1, with a possible D match to TRBD1 (6 bases). CDR1 is LNHDA and CDR2 is SQIVND in the germline V gene (reference sequence). The CDR3 totals 13 residues. Trimming removed 1 base from V and 10 bases from J, with 13 bases in between. The CDR3 region is CASSIVRGAVAFF. DNA of the CDR3: TGTGCCAGTAGTATAGTCAGGGGCGCTGTAGCTTTCTTT.

The DNA of the CDR3 is TGTGCCAGTAGTATAGGGACAGGCTCTAATCAGCCCCAGCATTTT. This codes for CASSIGTGSNQPQHF. The chain joins TRBV19 to TRBJ1-5; 7 nucleotides match TRBD1. Germline V gene data show CDR1 as LNHDA and CDR2 as SQIVND (reference sequence). V trimming: 1 base; J trimming: 4 bases; junction bases outside the gene matches: 4. The CDR3 loop spans 15 amino acids.

This sequence joins TRBV7-8 and TRBJ2-2; D is uncertain. CDR1 is SGHVS, CDR2 FQNEAQ, per germline. The CDR3 totals 13 residues. V was shortened by 2 bases and J by 7 bases, with 8 bases between the two germline ends. The CDR3 nucleotides read TGTGCCAGCAGCTTATCTGAGAACGGGGAGCTGTTTTTT. Its translation is CASSLSENGELFF.

The genes are TRBV6-5 and TRBJ1-1; D not resolved. The CDR3 has 11 residues. Between the trimmed V and J ends, which lost 5 bases and 6 bases, there was a span of 7 bases. Germline V gene data show CDR1 as MNHEY and CDR2 as SVGAGI. The CDR3 sequence is CASSRGPEAFF. The CDR3 nucleotides read TGTGCCAGCAGTCGGGGTCCTGAAGCTTTCTTT.

This clone was seen more than once but under ten times. The gene calls are TRBV4-3 and TRBJ1-5; 11 bases agree with TRBD1. CDR3 length: 14 amino acids. Per the germline V gene, CDR1 is LGHNA and CDR2 is YSLEER. J lost 5 bases, V lost 4 bases, and 1 base had no gene match. The chain's CDR3 is CASSRDRGYQPQHF. The DNA for the CDR3 is TGCGCCAGCAGCCGGGACAGGGGGTATCAGCCCCAGCATTTT.

The chain couples TRBV11-3 to TRBJ2-3; 8 bases align to TRBD2. The trim removed 5 bases at V and 8 bases at J, leaving 6 bases unmatched. Germline assignment: CDR1 SGHNT and CDR2 YENEEA. The CDR3 extends over 13 amino acids. The CDR3 DNA reads as TGTGCCAGCAGCGGAGAGCGGGGGCCTACGCAGTATTTT. Residues: CASSGERGPTQYF.

The genes are TRBV6-5 and TRBJ1-5; 7 nucleotides align to TRBD1. Trimming at V came to 7 bases and at J to 2 bases, leaving 5 bases not matched to a gene. In germline, CDR1 is MNHEY, CDR2 SVGAGI. CDR3 size: 14 residues. The CDR3: CASNHRGGNQPQHF. In DNA form, the CDR3 reads TGTGCCAGCAACCACAGGGGTGGCAATCAGCCCCAGCATTTT.

The chain couples TRBV6-5 to TRBJ2-1, with 8 positions matching TRBD2. The CDR3 spans 15 residues. Looked up from germline, CDR1 is MNHEY and CDR2 is SVGAGI. V gave up 2 bases and J gave up 7 bases; unmatched junction bases: 7. CDR3 DNA sequence: TGTGCCAGCAGTTACACGGGAGGGCCGATGAATGAGCAGTTCTTC. Protein sequence: CASSYTGGPMNEQFF.

DNA for the CDR3: TGTGCCAGCTCACCGCGGGTGGTAGCACAAGATACGCAGTATTTT. Protein product: CASSPRVVAQDTQYF. The chain employs TRBV18 and TRBJ2-3, with D maybe TRBD2 (5 bases). CDR3 length equals 15 residues. The germline V and J ends were trimmed by 3 bases and 5 bases, with 15 bases remaining between them. In germline, CDR1 is KGHSH, CDR2 LQKENI.

The chain combines TRBV6-1 with TRBJ2-1; perhaps TRBD1 as D (5 bases). Trimming stripped 4 bases from V and 3 bases from J, with 13 bases between. The V gene's germline CDR1 is MNHNS and CDR2 SASEGT. The CDR3 extends over 15 amino acids. CDR3: CASSGLQGIYNEQFF. CDR3 bases: TGTGCCAGCAGTGGACTGCAGGGTATCTACAATGAGCAGTTCTTC.

The chain combines TRBV6-1 with TRBJ1-2, with a tentative D call TRBD1 (5 bases). Germline loops: CDR1 MNHNS, CDR2 SASEGT. The CDR3 length is 15 residues. Trimming removed 2 bases from V and 8 bases from J, with 18 bases in between. The CDR3 nucleotides read TGTGCCAGCAGTGAAAACCCCGCGGGGGTTGAAGGCTACACCTTC. Translation gives CASSENPAGVEGYTF.

Here the CDR3 reads CASSADTYTGELFF. CDR3 nucleotide sequence: TGTGCCAGCAGCGCGGACACTTACACCGGGGAGCTGTTTTTT. The rearrangement links TRBV9 to TRBJ2-2; D is possibly TRBD1 (5 bases). Germline assignment: CDR1 SGDLS and CDR2 YYNGEE. The V end was cut by 3 bases, the J end by 3 bases, with 9 bases between. The CDR3 loop spans 14 amino acids. The full variable domain, completed using reference TRBV9 and TRBJ2-2, is DSGVTQTPKHLITATGQRVTLRCSPRSGDLSVYWYQQSLDQGLQFLIQYYNGEERAKGNILERFSAQQFPDLHSELNLSSLELGDSALYFCASSADTYTGELFFGEGSRLTVL.

V is TRBV7-2 and J is TRBJ2-5; 14 nucleotides agree with TRBD2. After removal of 5 bases from V and 5 bases from J, the junction contained 7 bases not matched to a gene. This CDR3 has 16 residues. CDR1 is SGHTA, CDR2 FQGNSA, per germline. The CDR3 reads CASSPRLAGGSETQYF. In nucleotides, the CDR3 is TGTGCCAGCAGCCCCCGACTAGCGGGGGGGTCGGAGACCCAGTACTTC.

This sequence joins TRBV6-6 and TRBJ1-5, with TRBD1 identical over 9 bases. Trimming cost V 5 bases and J 5 bases; bases outside gene matches: 7. This CDR3 is 15 amino acids long. Germline values: CDR1 MNHNY, CDR2 SVGAGI (reference sequence). The CDR3 protein is CASSKQGARDQPQHF. In nucleotides, the CDR3 is TGTGCCAGCAGTAAACAGGGGGCGCGGGATCAGCCCCAGCATTTT.

The J gene is TRBJ2-7, the V gene TRBV5-8; the D gene is possibly TRBD1 (6 bases). Trimming removed 4 bases at V and 1 base at J, with 21 bases between. There are 17 residues in the CDR3. Germline loops: CDR1 SGHTS, CDR2 YDEGEE. This chain's CDR3 is CASSGTIDRSGSYEQYF. The CDR3, as DNA: TGTGCCAGCAGCGGTACGATAGACAGGTCTGGTTCCTACGAGCAGTACTTC.

The table lists this clone with a count of one. The chain uses TRBV6-6 and TRBJ1-2; 11 nucleotides line up with TRBD1. This CDR3 contains 14 residues. V gave up 7 bases and J gave up 8 bases; unmatched junction bases: 9. CDR1 MNHNY and CDR2 SVGAGI come from the germline V gene (reference sequence). CDR3 amino acids: CASITGQGARGYTF. Written as DNA, the CDR3 is TGTGCCAGCATCACCGGACAGGGGGCGAGGGGCTACACCTTC.